The 26 T cell receptor beta chains given below trace back to one sample, sequenced in a study of blood T cells in healthy people across ages. A second PCR, run for about 6 to 12 cycles, used a sample-barcoded 5' primer plus a J-beta primer mix. TCRdb re-derived calls from the 5' RACE reads in MiXCR, one entry per CDR3 protein. The table records 380,000 or so distinct CDR3 sequences, approximately 51% of them present only once. Sequencing was done on a sample of blood. The receptors shown here come from a man in his 60s in good health.

V gene TRBV30 combines with J gene TRBJ1-5; D is perhaps TRBD1 (5 bases). Germline V gene sequence: CDR1 GTSNPN, CDR2 SVGIG (reference sequence). CDR3 length: 13 residues. Trimming took off 4 bases at V and 4 bases at J, with 11 bases between the two ends. CDR3 amino acids: CAWTGRENQPQHF. In DNA form, the CDR3 reads TGTGCCTGGACCGGCAGGGAGAATCAGCCCCAGCATTTT.

This sequence joins TRBV20-1 and TRBJ2-1; TRBD2 matches 9 bases. The V gene end was trimmed by 0 bases and the J gene end by 2 bases; junction bases not matched to a gene: 5. The CDR3 runs 16 residues. CDR1 is DFQATT and CDR2 is SNEGSKA in the germline V gene (reference sequence). The CDR3 DNA sequence: TGCAGTGCTAGAGATCAAGCGGGAGGTGCCTACAATGAGCAGTTCTTC. Translating it yields CSARDQAGGAYNEQFF.

The chain recombines TRBV12-3 or TRBV12-4 with TRBJ2-7; TRBD2 aligns across 12 bases. Trimming cost V 6 bases and J 7 bases; bases outside gene matches: 10. This CDR3 region has 15 residues. The CDR3 nucleotides read TGTGCCAGCAGCCATGGGACTAGCGGGTTTGGGGAGCAGTACTTC. It translates to CASSHGTSGFGEQYF.

V usage is TRBV19 and J usage is TRBJ2-1; D uncertain. V lost 2 bases and J 5 bases, leaving 13 bases between the germline ends. Germline assignment: CDR1 LNHDA and CDR2 SQIVND (reference sequence). This CDR3 is built from 15 residues. The CDR3 spells CASSITGRVNNEQFF. CDR3 sequence (DNA): TGTGCCAGTAGTATAACGGGTAGGGTCAACAATGAGCAGTTCTTC.

The chain links TRBV7-2 to TRBJ2-1, with D hard to call. Looked up from germline, CDR1 is SGHTA and CDR2 is FQGNSA. The CDR3 sequence is 13 residues long. The V end lost 7 bases, the J end lost 3 bases, and 10 bases lay between the germline ends. The CDR3 nucleotides are TGTGCCAGCAAACCTGCAGACTACAATGAGCAGTTCTTC. This gives the protein CASKPADYNEQFF.

The chain couples TRBV12-5 to TRBJ2-7, with 7 bases lining up with TRBD2. The germline gives CDR1 LGHNT, CDR2 FRNRAP. This CDR3 has 14 residues. CDR3 protein: CAGGTGTKNNEQYF. In DNA, the CDR3 is TGTGCAGGTGGGACCGGGACTAAGAACAATGAGCAGTACTTC.

The chain couples TRBV29-1 to TRBJ2-7; no firm D call. The germline V gene has CDR1 SQVTM and CDR2 ANQGSEA. The ends were cut back, 7 bases at V and 1 base at J, with 23 bases in the middle. The CDR3 consists of 16 residues. The CDR3 DNA is TGCAGCGCGTCAAGGCCCTTAGGAACAGATTCCTACGAGCAGTACTTC. Its translation is CSASRPLGTDSYEQYF.

The rearrangement uses TRBV27 and TRBJ2-4; the match to TRBD2 covers 9 bases. CDR1 is MNHEY, CDR2 SMNVEV, per germline (reference sequence). The V gene end was trimmed by 3 bases and the J gene end by 6 bases; junction bases not matched to a gene: 3. This CDR3 has 14 residues. In DNA, the CDR3 is TGTGCCAGCAGTTTTAGCGGGAGCCCAAACATTCAGTACTTC. This codes for CASSFSGSPNIQYF.

V usage is TRBV7-9 and J usage is TRBJ2-7; 8 nucleotides line up with TRBD1. Germline loops: CDR1 SEHNR, CDR2 FQNEAQ (reference sequence). The CDR3 runs to 17 residues. The J segment lost 0 bases and the V segment lost 1 base, leaving 8 bases of the junction unmatched. The CDR3 loop reads CASSLGSGGTGSYEQYF. DNA for the CDR3: TGTGCCAGCAGCTTAGGGAGTGGAGGGACAGGCTCCTACGAGCAGTACTTC.

The DNA of the CDR3 is TGTGCCAGCGGCGGGACTAATATCAACAATGAGCAGTTCTTC. It translates to CASGGTNINNEQFF. V and J are TRBV28 and TRBJ2-1, with TRBD2 identical over 7 bases. Germline V gene sequence: CDR1 MDHEN, CDR2 SYDVKM. V lost 8 bases and J lost 5; bases outside the gene matches: 9. The CDR3 is made up of 14 amino acids.

V is TRBV7-6 and J is TRBJ2-5; 11 bases are a match to TRBD1. Germline lookup yields CDR1 SGHVS and CDR2 FNYEAQ. V lost 1 base, J lost 5 bases, and 6 bases stayed unmatched. The CDR3 covers 16 residues. CDR3 coding DNA: TGTGCCAGCAGCTTAGAGGGACAGGGGGTCGGGGAGACCCAGTACTTC. Residues: CASSLEGQGVGETQYF.

The V call is TRBV25-1, the J call TRBJ2-1, with D possibly matching TRBD1 (5 bases). This CDR3 comprises 15 residues. From germline, CDR1 is MGHDK and CDR2 SYGVNS. V was trimmed by 4 bases and J by 7 bases, leaving 17 bases between them. CDR3 residues: CASSVPGPPGNEQFF. CDR3 nucleotide sequence: TGTGCCAGCAGTGTACCCGGGCCCCCAGGGAATGAGCAGTTCTTC.

V gene TRBV6-2 or TRBV6-3 combines with J gene TRBJ2-3; D perhaps matches TRBD2 (6 bases). The CDR3 spans 17 residues. Per the germline V gene, CDR1 is MNHEY and CDR2 is SVGEGT. V dropped 6 bases and J dropped 0 bases, with 19 bases sitting between them. CDR3 nucleotides: TGTGCCAGCAGCCCTTGGGGGGAGGCTCGAAGCACAGATACGCAGTATTTT. Amino acid sequence: CASSPWGEARSTDTQYF.

The chain recombines TRBV12-3 or TRBV12-4 with TRBJ2-1; TRBD2 aligns across 10 bases. The CDR3 has 17 residues. The V segment lost 1 base and the J segment 4 bases; nucleotides outside the gene matches: 7. CDR3 sequence reads: CASSLVVLAGVYNEQFF. The CDR3 region has the DNA TGTGCCAGCAGTTTAGTAGTCCTAGCGGGAGTGTACAATGAGCAGTTCTTC.

J is TRBJ2-5 and V is TRBV19; 9 positions match TRBD1. Germline V gives CDR1 LNHDA, CDR2 SQIVND (reference sequence). J was trimmed by 5 bases and V by 7 bases; bases with no gene match: 2. The CDR3 totals 12 residues. CDR3 DNA sequence: TGTGCCAGTAACAGGGGGCAGGAGACCCAGTACTTC. This sequence encodes CASNRGQETQYF.

V gene TRBV28 combines with J gene TRBJ1-2, with D possibly being TRBD1 (6 bases). The germline V gene encodes CDR1 MDHEN and CDR2 SYDVKM. CDR3 length equals 15 residues. Trimming cost V 2 bases and J 4 bases, with 14 bases left between them. The CDR3 spells CASSLIMGGSYGYTF. CDR3 nucleotide sequence: TGTGCCAGCAGTTTAATCATGGGGGGCAGCTATGGCTACACCTTC.

As for this clonotype: Its ends do not fully match the called genes, so a read error is possible. CDR3: CASSGSPGETRYF. For the CDR3, the DNA is TGTGCCAGCAGTGGATCTCCGGGGGAGACCCGGTACTTC. V gene TRBV28 combines with J gene TRBJ2-5, with D possibly matching TRBD2 (6 bases). CDR1 and CDR2 (germline): MDHEN, SYDVKM. The CDR3 loop spans 13 amino acids. The full variable domain, completed using reference TRBV28 and TRBJ2-5, is DVKVTQSSRYLVKRTGEKVFLECVQDMDHENMFWYRQDPGLGLRLIYFSYDVKMKEKGDIPEGYSVSREKKERFSLILESASTNQTSMYLCASSGSPGETRYFGPGTRLLVL.

This clonotype was seen a few times. The chain couples TRBV7-2 to TRBJ2-5; 8 nucleotides align to TRBD1. The J call is uncertain, as TRBJ2-7 better fits the DNA end. Germline V CDR1 and CDR2: SGHTA, FQGNSA. The CDR3 extends over 14 amino acids. CDR3 residues: CASSLAGTGYEQYF. Written as DNA, the CDR3 is TGTGCCAGCAGCTTAGCGGGGACAGGCTACGAGCAGTACTTC.

This clonotype showed up just a few times. A clone one base away is much larger, so this may be a read error. V is TRBV5-5 and J is TRBJ2-7, with D uncertain. With 5 bases removed from V and 7 bases from J, the gap between germline ends came to 10 bases. Per the germline V gene, CDR1 is SGHKS and CDR2 is YYEKEE (reference sequence). The CDR3 is made up of 11 amino acids. DNA of the CDR3: TGTGCCAGCAGATTCTACGATGAGCAGTACTTC. Translating it yields CASRFYDEQYF.

This clonotype was counted a few times. The genes are TRBV27 and TRBJ1-6; 8 nucleotides agree with TRBD1. CDR1 and CDR2 from the germline V gene are MNHEY and SMNVEV (reference sequence). V lost 0 bases to trimming and J lost 7 bases; unmatched junction nucleotides: 2. The CDR3 spans 15 residues. The CDR3 here is CASSLSGTGNSPLHF. CDR3 in DNA: TGTGCCAGCAGTTTATCCGGGACAGGCAATTCACCCCTCCACTTT.

This clonotype has more than one count but fewer than ten. The chain combines TRBV20-1 with TRBJ2-5, with a weak D call TRBD2 (6 bases). The CDR3 covers 13 residues. Germline-derived CDR1 and CDR2 are DFQATT and SNEGSKA (reference sequence). The V gene lost 5 bases and the J gene lost 2 bases, with 12 bases spanning the gap. CDR3 coding DNA: TGCAGTGCTTTTCGGGACTCTCAAGAGACCCAGTACTTC. It translates to CSAFRDSQETQYF.

This clonotype was counted a few times. V gene TRBV30 combines with J gene TRBJ2-2; D call uncertain. The germline V gene encodes CDR1 GTSNPN and CDR2 SVGIG (reference sequence). The CDR3 contains 15 residues. Trimming stripped 4 bases from V and 0 bases from J, with 12 bases between. The DNA of the CDR3 is TGTGCCTGGATGTTTAACTTTCCGAACACCGGGGAGCTGTTTTTT. It translates to CAWMFNFPNTGELFF.

The genes are TRBV7-2 and TRBJ2-3, with 10 bases matching TRBD1. This CDR3 has 15 residues. J lost 5 bases, V lost 5 bases, and 7 bases had no gene match. Per germline, CDR1 SGHTA and CDR2 FQGNSA. CDR3 residues: CASSQGQGGIDTQYF. Here the CDR3 DNA reads TGTGCCAGCAGCCAAGGACAGGGGGGGATAGATACGCAGTATTTT.

V is TRBV6-1 and J is TRBJ2-7, with TRBD1 identical over 9 bases. J gave up 1 base and V 6 bases, and 7 bases lay outside the gene matches. Germline CDR1 MNHNS, CDR2 SASEGT. This CDR3 has 15 residues. CDR3 sequence: CASSTWGQGSYEQYF. Written as DNA, the CDR3 is TGTGCCAGCAGCACCTGGGGACAGGGTTCCTACGAGCAGTACTTC.

This clonotype was detected a few times. V is TRBV6-1 and J is TRBJ2-5, with a weak D call TRBD2 (5 bases). The CDR3 is 14 residues long. The ends were cut back, 8 bases at V and 0 bases at J, with 13 bases in the middle. Germline V gene lookup returns CDR1 MNHNS and CDR2 SASEGT. In nucleotides, the CDR3 is TGTGCCAGCCGGCGGGCCCTTCACCAAGAGACCCAGTACTTC. It specifies CASRRALHQETQYF.

The chain has TRBV11-1 and TRBJ2-3; 8 bases align to TRBD2. Germline V gene data show CDR1 as SGHAT and CDR2 as FQDESV (reference sequence). J gave up 4 bases and V 1 base, and 4 bases lay outside the gene matches. The CDR3 is 15 residues long. The CDR3 DNA reads as TGTGCCAGCAGCTTAGTAAGCGGGGGCTCAGATACGCAGTATTTT. It codes for CASSLVSGGSDTQYF.